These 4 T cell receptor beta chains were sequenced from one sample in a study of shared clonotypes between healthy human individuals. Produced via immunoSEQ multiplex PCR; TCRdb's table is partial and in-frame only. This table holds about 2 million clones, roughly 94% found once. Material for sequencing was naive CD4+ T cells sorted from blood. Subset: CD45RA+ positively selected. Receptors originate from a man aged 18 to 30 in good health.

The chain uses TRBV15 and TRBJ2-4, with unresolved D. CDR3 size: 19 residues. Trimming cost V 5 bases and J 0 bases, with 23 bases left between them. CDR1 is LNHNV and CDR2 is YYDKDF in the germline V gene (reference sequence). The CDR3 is CATSREPLTSLGAKNIQYF. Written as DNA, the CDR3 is TGTGCCACCAGCCGCGAACCGCTAACGTCCCTTGGAGCCAAAAACATTCAGTACTTC. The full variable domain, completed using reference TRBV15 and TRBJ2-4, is DAMVIQNPRYQVTQFGKPVTLSCSQTLNHNVMYWYQQKSSQAPKLLFHYYDKDFNNEADTPDNFQSRRPNTSFCFLDIRSPGLGDTAMYLCATSREPLTSLGAKNIQYFGAGTRLSVL.

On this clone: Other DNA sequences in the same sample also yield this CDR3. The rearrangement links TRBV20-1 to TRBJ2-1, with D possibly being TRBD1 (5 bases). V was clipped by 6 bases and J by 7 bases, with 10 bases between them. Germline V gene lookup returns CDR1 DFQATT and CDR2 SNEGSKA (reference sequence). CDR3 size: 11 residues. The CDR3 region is CSAPQGNEQFF. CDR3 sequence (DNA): TGCAGTGCCCCCCAGGGAAATGAGCAGTTCTTC.

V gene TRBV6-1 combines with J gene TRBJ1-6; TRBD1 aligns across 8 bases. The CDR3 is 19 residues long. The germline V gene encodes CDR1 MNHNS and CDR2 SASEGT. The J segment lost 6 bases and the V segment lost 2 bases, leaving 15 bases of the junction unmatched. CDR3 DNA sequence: TGTGCCAGCAGTGAATGGTTACAGCAGGGGGCTTCTTTTAATTCACCCCTCCACTTT. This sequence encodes CASSEWLQQGASFNSPLHF.

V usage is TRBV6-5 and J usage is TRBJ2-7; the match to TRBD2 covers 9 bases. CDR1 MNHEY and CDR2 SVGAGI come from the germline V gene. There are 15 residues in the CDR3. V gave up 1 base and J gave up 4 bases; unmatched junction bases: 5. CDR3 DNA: TGTGCCAGCAGTTACTTTTTTGCGGGAGGGTACGAGCAGTACTTC. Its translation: CASSYFFAGGYEQYF.